Listed here are 14 T cell receptor beta chains from one sample, sequenced in a study of T cell responses to AZD1222 COVID-19 vaccine. Method: immunoSEQ multiplex PCR; TCRdb's copy keeps in-frame clones and lacks some. The table lists under 130,000 clones, roughly nine tenths of them singletons, with roughly 45% in the top ten. The sample was peripheral blood, taken 28 days after the second AZD1222 dose. The receptors derive from an adult who received the AZD1222 COVID-19 vaccine.

In its sample, this clone was seen once. This sequence joins TRBV6-5 and TRBJ1-2, with a weak D call TRBD1 (6 bases). This CDR3 is 12 amino acids long. Trimming took 7 bases from V and 5 from J, leaving 11 bases between them. CDR1 and CDR2 (germline): MNHEY, SVGAGI. The CDR3 protein is CASTRTVYGYTF. CDR3 bases: TGTGCCAGCACCCGGACAGTTTATGGCTACACCTTC.

The rearrangement links TRBV5-1 to TRBJ2-5; 8 positions match TRBD2. This CDR3 is 14 amino acids long. Trimming removed 4 bases from V and 5 bases from J; junction bases left unmatched: 7. Per germline, CDR1 SGHRS and CDR2 YFSETQ. The chain's CDR3 is CASSLGTSRETQYF. The CDR3 DNA is TGCGCCAGCAGCCTCGGGACTAGTCGGGAGACCCAGTACTTC.

The rearrangement uses TRBV6-2 or TRBV6-3 and TRBJ2-2; D not certain. Germline V gives CDR1 MNHEY, CDR2 SVGEGT. CDR3 length equals 12 residues. V was clipped by 5 bases and J by 4 bases, with 5 bases between them. The CDR3 protein is CASSTRTGELFF. In DNA form, the CDR3 reads TGTGCCAGCAGTACACGCACCGGGGAGCTGTTTTTT.

The chain uses TRBV6-5 and TRBJ2-3; tentatively, D is TRBD1 (6 bases). The germline CDR1 and CDR2 sequences are MNHEY and SVGAGI. V was clipped by 2 bases and J by 8 bases, with 20 bases between them. CDR3 size: 16 residues. The CDR3 region is CASSYAQGSAVGTQYF. DNA for the CDR3: TGTGCCAGCAGTTACGCGCAGGGGTCCGCCGTAGGTACGCAGTATTTT.

The chain joins TRBV5-1 to TRBJ1-1; TRBD1 matches at 8 bases. Per the germline V gene, CDR1 is SGHRS and CDR2 is YFSETQ. With V trimmed by 0 bases and J by 5 bases, 6 bases remained unmatched. The CDR3 extends over 15 amino acids. CDR3 amino acids: CASSLVQGAKTEAFF. The CDR3 bases are TGCGCCAGCAGCTTGGTGCAGGGGGCGAAGACTGAAGCTTTCTTT.

This chain uses TRBV5-1 with TRBJ2-3; D not resolved. V lost 0 bases to trimming and J lost 0 bases, with 11 bases between them. This CDR3 spans 16 amino acids. In germline, CDR1 is SGHRS, CDR2 YFSETQ. The CDR3 region is CASSLDTASSTDTQYF. CDR3 DNA: TGCGCCAGCAGCTTGGATACGGCTTCTAGCACAGATACGCAGTATTTT.

This clone occurred once. The rearrangement links TRBV6-6 to TRBJ1-2, with D uncertain. Trimming took 4 bases from V and 10 from J, leaving 19 bases between them. Germline V gene lookup returns CDR1 MNHNY and CDR2 SVGAGI (reference sequence). The CDR3 spans 14 residues. CDR3 sequence reads: CASSSRDTLGVYTF. CDR3 nucleotide sequence: TGTGCCAGCAGTTCCCGAGACACACTGGGAGTCTACACCTTC.

This rearrangement joins TRBV7-6 to TRBJ1-6, with D possibly TRBD1 on 5 matching bases. The V end was cut by 6 bases, the J end by 3 bases, with 15 bases between. CDR3 size: 16 residues. Germline V CDR1 and CDR2: SGHVS, FNYEAQ. CDR3 nucleotide sequence: TGTGCCAGCAGTCTTCTGCGGGGGGACTATAATTCACCCCTCCACTTT. This codes for CASSLLRGDYNSPLHF.

The chain recombines TRBV5-8 with TRBJ1-5; D is perhaps TRBD1 (5 bases). This CDR3 has 17 amino acids. Per germline, CDR1 SGHTS and CDR2 YDEGEE. V was trimmed by 2 bases and J by 4 bases, leaving 19 bases between them. This CDR3 reads CASSFWITGVGNQPQHF. The DNA of the CDR3 is TGTGCCAGCAGCTTCTGGATAACAGGAGTAGGGAATCAGCCCCAGCATTTT.

CDR3 residues: CASSPGQGGDTQYF. CDR3 in DNA: TGTGCCAGCTCCCCGGGACAGGGAGGAGATACGCAGTATTTT. This chain joins TRBV18 and TRBJ2-3, with 9 bases matching TRBD1. The CDR3 totals 14 residues. With V trimmed by 6 bases and J by 5 bases, 6 bases remained unmatched. The germline V gene encodes CDR1 KGHSH and CDR2 LQKENI.

This chain joins TRBV3-1 (or the pseudogene TRBV3-2) and TRBJ2-2; unclear D gene. Trimming took 1 base from V and 1 from J, leaving 7 bases between them. This CDR3 has 15 amino acids. Germline CDR1 LGHDT, CDR2 YNNKEL (reference sequence). CDR3 in DNA: TGTGCCAGCAGCCAAGGTCTAGGGAACACCGGGGAGCTGTTTTTT. Its protein product is CASSQGLGNTGELFF.

As concerns this clone: The same CDR3 is also encoded by other DNA sequences in this sample. The chain combines TRBV4-2 with TRBJ2-7; TRBD2 matches at 9 bases. CDR1 is LGHNA and CDR2 is YNFKEQ in the germline V gene. V lost 0 bases, J lost 2 bases, and 5 bases stayed unmatched. The CDR3 length is 16 residues. The DNA for the CDR3 is TGTGCCAGCAGCCAAGAGACTAGCGGCCTGACCTACGAGCAGTACTTC. Translation: CASSQETSGLTYEQYF.

The chain is built from TRBV2 and TRBJ1-6, with unresolved D. Germline CDR1 and CDR2: SNHLY and FYNNEI. V dropped 6 bases and J dropped 7 bases, with 13 bases sitting between them. The CDR3 extends over 14 amino acids. The CDR3 sequence: CASRSLGPNSPLHF. The CDR3 coding sequence is TGTGCCAGCAGATCCCTCGGCCCGAATTCACCCCTCCACTTT. Full variable domain (remainder filled in from reference TRBV2 and TRBJ1-6): EPEVTQTPSHQVTQMGQEVILRCVPISNHLYFYWYRQILGQKVEFLVSFYNNEISEKSEIFDDQFSVERPDGSNFTLKIRSTKLEDSAMYFCASRSLGPNSPLHFGNGTRLTVT.

The rearrangement links TRBV19 to TRBJ1-2; the D is unclear. This CDR3 comprises 15 residues. Per germline, CDR1 LNHDA and CDR2 SQIVND (reference sequence). V shed 6 bases and J shed 1 base, with 15 bases lying between them. The CDR3 DNA reads as TGTGCCAGTAGCCCCGGACGCGATTTTAACTATGGCTACACCTTC. It translates to CASSPGRDFNYGYTF.